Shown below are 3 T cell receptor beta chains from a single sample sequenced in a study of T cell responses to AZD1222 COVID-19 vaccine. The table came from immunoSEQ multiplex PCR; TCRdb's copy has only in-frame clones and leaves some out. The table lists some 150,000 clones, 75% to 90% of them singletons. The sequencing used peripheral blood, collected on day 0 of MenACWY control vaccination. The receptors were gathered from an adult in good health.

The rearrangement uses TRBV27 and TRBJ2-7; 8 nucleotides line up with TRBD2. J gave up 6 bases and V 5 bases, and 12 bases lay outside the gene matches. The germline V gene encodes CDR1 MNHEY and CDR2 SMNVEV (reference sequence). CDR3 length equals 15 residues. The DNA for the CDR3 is TGTGCCAGCAGTCTCCTCGGGACTAGTAAAGGCGAGCAGTACTTC. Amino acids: CASSLLGTSKGEQYF.

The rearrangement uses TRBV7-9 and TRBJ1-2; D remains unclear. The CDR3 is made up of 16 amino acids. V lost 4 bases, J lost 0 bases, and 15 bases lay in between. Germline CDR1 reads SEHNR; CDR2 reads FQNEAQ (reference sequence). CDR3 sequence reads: CASSSSGPGTNYGYTF. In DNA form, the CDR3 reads TGTGCCAGCAGCTCCTCGGGCCCAGGAACTAACTATGGCTACACCTTC.

CDR3 region: CASYIYGYTF. DNA for the CDR3: TGTGCCAGCTACATCTATGGCTACACCTTC. The chain carries TRBV5-8 and TRBJ1-2, with D uncertain. Trimming cost V 7 bases and J 4 bases, with 5 bases left between them. The CDR3 consists of 10 residues. CDR1 and CDR2 (germline): SGHTS, YDEGEE.